The 17 T cell receptor beta chains below were found in one sample sequenced in a study of cytomegalovirus exposure and HLA in healthy donors. It was with 60 Vbeta and 13 Jbeta primers that the PCR ran. TCRdb's table, derived via immunoSEQ multiplex PCR, lists solely in-frame clones and lacks some. The sample lists roughly 150,000 clones; 65% to 85% were seen once. Sequenced: PBMCs. The source of these receptors is a male donor in good health and CMV-seronegative.

The chain recombines TRBV6-5 with TRBJ2-2; D gene ambiguous. The germline CDR1 and CDR2 sequences are MNHEY and SVGAGI. The CDR3 runs to 15 residues. Deletions cut 2 bases from V and 1 base from J, with 8 bases between. The chain's CDR3 is CASSYQRQNTGELFF. The CDR3, as DNA: TGTGCCAGCAGTTACCAGCGCCAGAACACCGGGGAGCTGTTTTTT.

The chain couples TRBV27 to TRBJ2-1; TRBD2 matches 10 bases. The CDR3 runs 15 residues. Germline V gene lookup returns CDR1 MNHEY and CDR2 SMNVEV (reference sequence). Trimming took 5 bases from V and 5 from J; bases not matched to a gene: 6. The CDR3 protein is CASSNLAGDHNEQFF. CDR3 coding DNA: TGTGCCAGCAGTAACCTAGCGGGGGACCACAATGAGCAGTTCTTC.

J is TRBJ1-1 and V is TRBV14; D remains ambiguous. V lost 4 bases and J lost 1, with 7 bases in between. CDR1 and CDR2 from the germline V gene are SGHDN and FVKESK. The CDR3 totals 13 residues. The CDR3 here is CASSLQTNTEAFF. The DNA of the CDR3 is TGTGCCAGCAGCCTACAGACGAACACTGAAGCTTTCTTT.

The CDR3 DNA is TGTGCCAGTAGTATTGGGTTTGGGGGACACTTCTACGAGCAGTACTTC. This encodes CASSIGFGGHFYEQYF. The chain carries TRBV19 and TRBJ2-7, with D maybe TRBD1 (6 bases). Germline V gene sequence: CDR1 LNHDA, CDR2 SQIVND (reference sequence). The CDR3 covers 16 residues. V lost 3 bases and J 3 bases, leaving 18 bases between the germline ends.

Note on this clone: The junction shows a germline mismatch at one end, possibly a read error. The chain uses TRBV7-7 and TRBJ2-7; 9 bases are a match to TRBD2. The CDR3 runs to 13 residues. CDR1 and CDR2 from the germline V gene are SSHAT and FNYEAQ (reference sequence). CDR3 residues: CASSSLAGAEQYF. The CDR3 DNA follows: TGTGCTAGCAGCTCCTTAGCGGGAGCCGAGCAGTACTTC.

With respect to this clone: The same CDR3 also results from other DNA sequences found in this sample. The chain carries TRBV9 and TRBJ1-1; D remains ambiguous. V was shortened by 0 bases and J by 4 bases, with 10 bases between the two germline ends. The CDR3 totals 14 residues. Germline V gene sequence: CDR1 SGDLS, CDR2 YYNGEE. As DNA, the CDR3 is TGTGCCAGCAGCGTAGGAGGGCCGGGCACTGAAGCTTTCTTT. Amino acid sequence: CASSVGGPGTEAFF.

The rearrangement joins TRBV27 to TRBJ2-7; D unclear. Trimming removed 8 bases from V and 2 bases from J, with 10 bases in between. CDR3 length: 12 residues. Germline-derived CDR1 and CDR2 are MNHEY and SMNVEV (reference sequence). CDR3: CASGPAAYEQYF. In DNA, the CDR3 is TGTGCCAGCGGGCCTGCAGCCTACGAGCAGTACTTC.

This chain connects TRBV13 to TRBJ1-1; TRBD1 matches at 8 bases. Germline V gene sequence: CDR1 PRHDT, CDR2 FYEKMQ (reference sequence). Losses at the gene ends were 1 base for V and 6 bases for J; bases not matched to a gene: 1. This CDR3 comprises 13 residues. This chain's CDR3 is CASSLEGQAEAFF. CDR3 DNA: TGTGCCAGCAGCTTAGAGGGACAGGCTGAAGCTTTCTTT.

V is TRBV7-2 and J is TRBJ2-1, with 7 positions matching TRBD1. Germline CDR1 and CDR2: SGHTA and FQGNSA. The CDR3 contains 14 residues. V dropped 5 bases and J dropped 7; count of bases not matched to a gene: 8. The CDR3 sequence is CASSPSPGGNEQFF. The CDR3 region has the DNA TGTGCCAGCAGCCCCAGTCCAGGGGGAAATGAGCAGTTCTTC.

This chain connects TRBV6-5 to TRBJ2-7; the match to TRBD1 covers 7 bases. The V and J ends lost 2 bases and 4 bases, in that order; junction bases with no gene match: 5. The V gene's germline CDR1 is MNHEY and CDR2 SVGAGI. CDR3 length: 14 amino acids. CDR3 nucleotides: TGTGCCAGCAGTTACCTCAACAGGGGTTACGAGCAGTACTTC. It is translated as CASSYLNRGYEQYF.

This CDR3 reads CASSIHIEYEQYF. The CDR3 nucleotides are TGTGCCAGTAGTATCCATATCGAGTACGAGCAGTACTTC. The gene calls are TRBV19 and TRBJ2-7; no firm D call. The V end lost 3 bases, the J end lost 4 bases, and 10 bases lay between the germline ends. This CDR3 comprises 13 residues. Germline-derived CDR1 and CDR2 are LNHDA and SQIVND (reference sequence).

The chain links TRBV11-2 to TRBJ2-1; D may be TRBD2 (6 bases). Trimming cost V 5 bases and J 9 bases, with 17 bases left between them. This CDR3 is built from 14 residues. Germline-derived CDR1 and CDR2 are SGHAT and FQNNGV. CDR3 protein: CASSHPPSVGEQFF. CDR3 in DNA: TGTGCCAGCAGCCATCCCCCTAGCGTCGGTGAGCAGTTCTTC.

J is TRBJ2-7 and V is TRBV7-2, with 14 bases that match TRBD2. The CDR3 length is 15 residues. Germline V gene lookup returns CDR1 SGHTA and CDR2 FQGNSA. V trimming: 5 bases; J trimming: 4 bases; junction bases outside the gene matches: 4. DNA of the CDR3: TGTGCCAGCAGCCCTAGGACTAGCGGGAGGTACGAGCAGTACTTC. Residues: CASSPRTSGRYEQYF.

The CDR3 reads CASGRVYQETQYF. CDR3 DNA sequence: TGTGCCAGCGGGAGAGTGTACCAAGAGACCCAGTACTTC. The chain carries TRBV28 and TRBJ2-5; D perhaps matches TRBD2 (5 bases). Trimming removed 8 bases at V and 0 bases at J, with 10 bases between. CDR1 and CDR2 (germline): MDHEN, SYDVKM. There are 13 residues in the CDR3. Full variable domain (missing parts from reference TRBV28 and TRBJ2-5): DVKVTQSSRYLVKRTGEKVFLECVQDMDHENMFWYRQDPGLGLRLIYFSYDVKMKEKGDIPEGYSVSREKKERFSLILESASTNQTSMYLCASGRVYQETQYFGPGTRLLVL.

The V call is TRBV6-5, the J call TRBJ2-1; TRBD2 aligns across 12 bases. CDR1 MNHEY and CDR2 SVGAGI come from the germline V gene. V was pared by 5 bases and J by 8 bases, with 7 bases of the junction left unmatched. The CDR3 has 15 residues. CDR3 nucleotides: TGTGCCAGCAGTCCCGTGACTAGCGGGAGCTATGAGCAGTTCTTC. Its protein product is CASSPVTSGSYEQFF.

The gene calls are TRBV25-1 and TRBJ1-6, with D uncertain. The CDR3 extends over 14 amino acids. V was cut by 4 bases and J by 8 bases, with 12 bases left in between. CDR1 is MGHDK, CDR2 SYGVNS, per germline. CDR3: CASSGLPSYSPLHF. DNA for the CDR3: TGTGCCAGCAGTGGACTTCCGTCGTATTCACCCCTCCACTTT. Full variable domain (remainder filled in from reference TRBV25-1 and TRBJ1-6): EADIYQTPRYLVIGTGKKITLECSQTMGHDKMYWYQQDPGMELHLIHYSYGVNSTEKGDLSSESTVSRIRTEHFPLTLESARPSHTSQYLCASSGLPSYSPLHFGNGTRLTVT.

V usage is TRBV4-1 and J usage is TRBJ2-2; 8 nucleotides agree with TRBD1. This CDR3 region has 16 residues. Losses at the gene ends were 5 bases for V and 10 bases for J; bases not matched to a gene: 15. Germline-derived CDR1 and CDR2 are MGHRA and YSYEKL. The CDR3 region has the DNA TGCGCCAGCAGCTTATCCGGGACAGGACGCTCCGAGGAGCTGTTTTTT. It specifies CASSLSGTGRSEELFF.